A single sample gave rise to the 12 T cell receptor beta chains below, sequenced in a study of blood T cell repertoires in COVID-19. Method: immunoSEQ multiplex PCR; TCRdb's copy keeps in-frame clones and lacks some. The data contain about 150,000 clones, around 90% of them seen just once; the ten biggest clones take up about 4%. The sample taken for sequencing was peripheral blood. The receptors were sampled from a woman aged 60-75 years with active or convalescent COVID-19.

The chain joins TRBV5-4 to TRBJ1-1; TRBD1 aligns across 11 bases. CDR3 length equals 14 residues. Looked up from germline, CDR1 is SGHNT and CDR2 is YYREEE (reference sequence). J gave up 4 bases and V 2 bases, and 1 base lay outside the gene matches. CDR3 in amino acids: CASSFGQGATEAFF. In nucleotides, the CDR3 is TGTGCCAGCAGCTTTGGACAGGGGGCCACTGAAGCTTTCTTT.

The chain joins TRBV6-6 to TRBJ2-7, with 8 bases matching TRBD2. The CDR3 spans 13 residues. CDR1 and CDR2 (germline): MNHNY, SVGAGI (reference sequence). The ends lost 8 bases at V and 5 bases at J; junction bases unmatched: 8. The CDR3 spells CASVLSGGDEQYF. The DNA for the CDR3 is TGTGCCAGCGTCCTTTCGGGGGGGGACGAGCAGTACTTC.

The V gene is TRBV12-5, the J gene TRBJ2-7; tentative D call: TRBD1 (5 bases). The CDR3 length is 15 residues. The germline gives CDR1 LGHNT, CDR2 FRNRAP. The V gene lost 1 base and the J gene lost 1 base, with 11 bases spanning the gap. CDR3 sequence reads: CASGLDVTVSYEQYF. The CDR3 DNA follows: TGTGCTAGTGGTTTGGATGTGACAGTATCCTACGAGCAGTACTTC.

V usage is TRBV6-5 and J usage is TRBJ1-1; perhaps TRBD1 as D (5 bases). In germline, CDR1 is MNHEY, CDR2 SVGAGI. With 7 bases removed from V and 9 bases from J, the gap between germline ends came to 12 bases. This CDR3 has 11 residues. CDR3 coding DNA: TGTGCCAGCATTACTGGGGGGAAAGCTTTCTTT. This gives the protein CASITGGKAFF.

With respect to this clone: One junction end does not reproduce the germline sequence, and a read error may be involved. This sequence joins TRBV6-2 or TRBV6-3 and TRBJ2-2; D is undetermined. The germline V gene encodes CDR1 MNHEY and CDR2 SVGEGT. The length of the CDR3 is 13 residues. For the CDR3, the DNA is TGTGCCAGCAGCCCAGCCAACAGCGGGGAGCTGTTTTTT. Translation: CASSPANSGELFF.

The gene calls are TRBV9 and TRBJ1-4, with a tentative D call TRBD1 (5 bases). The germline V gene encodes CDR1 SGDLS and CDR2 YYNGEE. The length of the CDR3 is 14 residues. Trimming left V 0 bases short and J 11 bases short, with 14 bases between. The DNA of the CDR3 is TGTGCCAGCAGCGTAGTTGGGACCGGGGGGAAACTGTTTTTT. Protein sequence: CASSVVGTGGKLFF.

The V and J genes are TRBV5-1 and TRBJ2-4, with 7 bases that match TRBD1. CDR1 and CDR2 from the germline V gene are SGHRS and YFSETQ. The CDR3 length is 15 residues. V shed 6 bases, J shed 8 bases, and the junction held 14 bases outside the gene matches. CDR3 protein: CASTRDSGQADIQYF. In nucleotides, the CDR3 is TGCGCCAGCACCAGGGATTCAGGACAGGCGGACATTCAGTACTTC.

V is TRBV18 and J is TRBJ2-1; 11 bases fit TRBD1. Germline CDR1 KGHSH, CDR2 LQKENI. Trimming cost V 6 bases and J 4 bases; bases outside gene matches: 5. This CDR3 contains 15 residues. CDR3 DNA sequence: TGTGCCAGCTCTCCCCGGGACAGGGGGTACAATGAGCAGTTCTTC. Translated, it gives CASSPRDRGYNEQFF.

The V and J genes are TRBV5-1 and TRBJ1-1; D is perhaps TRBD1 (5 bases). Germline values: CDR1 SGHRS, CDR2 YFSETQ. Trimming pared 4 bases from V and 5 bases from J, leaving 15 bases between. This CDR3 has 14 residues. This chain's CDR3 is CASSPGYRGTEAFF. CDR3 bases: TGCGCCAGCAGCCCAGGGTATAGGGGAACTGAAGCTTTCTTT.

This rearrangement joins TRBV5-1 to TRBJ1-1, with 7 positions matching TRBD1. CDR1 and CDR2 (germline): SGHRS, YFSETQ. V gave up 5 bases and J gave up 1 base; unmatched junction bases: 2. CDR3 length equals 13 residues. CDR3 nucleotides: TGCGCCAGCAGACAGGGGACGAACACTGAAGCTTTCTTT. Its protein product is CASRQGTNTEAFF. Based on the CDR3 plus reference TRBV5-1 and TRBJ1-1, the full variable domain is KAGVTQTPRYLIKTRGQQVTLSCSPISGHRSVSWYQQTPGQGLQFLFEYFSETQRNKGNFPGRFSGRQFSNSRSEMNVSTLELGDSALYLCASRQGTNTEAFFGQGTRLTVV.

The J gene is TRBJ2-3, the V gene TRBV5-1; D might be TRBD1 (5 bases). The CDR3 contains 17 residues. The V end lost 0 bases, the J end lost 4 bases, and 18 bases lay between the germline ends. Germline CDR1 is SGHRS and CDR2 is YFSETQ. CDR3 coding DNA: TGCGCCAGCAGCTTGGCCCCGCCGAAGGGGCTCGCAGATACGCAGTATTTT. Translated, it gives CASSLAPPKGLADTQYF.

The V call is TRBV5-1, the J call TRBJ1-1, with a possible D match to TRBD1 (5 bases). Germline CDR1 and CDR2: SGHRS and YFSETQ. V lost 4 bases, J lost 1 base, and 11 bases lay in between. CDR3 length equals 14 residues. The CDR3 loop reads CASSGNQGNTEAFF. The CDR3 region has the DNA TGCGCCAGCAGCGGGAATCAGGGGAACACTGAAGCTTTCTTT. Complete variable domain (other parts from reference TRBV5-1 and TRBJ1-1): KAGVTQTPRYLIKTRGQQVTLSCSPISGHRSVSWYQQTPGQGLQFLFEYFSETQRNKGNFPGRFSGRQFSNSRSEMNVSTLELGDSALYLCASSGNQGNTEAFFGQGTRLTVV.